This T cell receptor beta chain came from a study of blood T cell repertoires in COVID-19. Study background: Both acute and convalescent COVID-19 samples were obtained from the United States, Italy and Spain.

CDR1 is SGHRS and CDR2 is YFSETQ in the germline V gene. This CDR3 region has 14 residues. The junction had 6 bases not matched to a gene; V was cut back by 5 bases and J by 2 bases. TCRdb keeps only in-frame clones here, not all; method: immunoSEQ multiplex PCR. The repertoire has some 150,000 clones, approximately 90% of them found once; the top ten carry approximately 2.8%. The V gene is TRBV5-1, the J gene TRBJ2-5, with 7 nucleotides matching TRBD2. The sequencing input was peripheral blood. This sequence was found in an older woman with active COVID-19. The CDR3 sequence: CASSFSSGQETQYF. The CDR3 nucleotides are TGCGCCAGCAGTTTCTCTAGCGGACAAGAGACCCAGTACTTC.